This T cell receptor beta chain was sequenced in a study of T cell clonality in common variable immunodeficiency. Study-wide results and caveats: CVID subjects shared fewer TCRbeta clones than healthy controls did. CVID subjects had higher TCRbeta clonality than healthy controls, most marked in about a third. Patient heterogeneity in the CVID cohort limited correlations between repertoire features and clinical complications.

This clone was counted at least ten times. Its antigen is as yet unknown. The CDR3 end lies 3 residues beyond the end of the read and is filled in from the germline J gene. The method was immunoSEQ multiplex PCR; TCRdb's version includes in-frame clones alone and lacks a portion of them. The sample contains roughly 34,000 clones, none occurring once; 0.95% lies in the top ten. Germline-derived CDR1 and CDR2 are SNHLY and FYNNEI. The CDR3 sequence is 14 residues long. V was pared by 4 bases and J by 4 bases, with 13 bases between. Source material: peripheral blood mononuclear cells. The receptor was derived from a person between 18 and 69 years old in good health. This rearrangement joins TRBV2 to TRBJ1-1; TRBD1 might be the D (5 bases). The CDR3 sequence is CASSVERGGTEAFF. The part of the CDR3 DNA that was read is TGTGCCAGCAGTGTTGAGAGGGGCGGCACTGAA.